This T cell receptor beta chain came from a study of T cell responses to AZD1222 COVID-19 vaccine. Broader study findings: Only 5 or 6 individuals given AZD1222 were seropositive at baseline. Distributed over spike, vaccine-associated CD4 TCRs predominated at 160-218 and 743-854. Researchers took repertoire samples only after the peak T cell response had come. Clonal diversity may have been underestimated, and the donors were mostly white British, with more females than males.

The germline gives CDR1 WSHSY, CDR2 SAAADI. The CDR3 has 14 residues. The germline V and J ends were trimmed by 10 bases and 1 base, with 13 bases remaining between them. Concerning this clone: Its antigen is unidentified.

Assay: immunoSEQ multiplex PCR; the TCRdb copy retains only in-frame clones and omits some. Among over 120,000 clones listed, approximately 92% were seen once. The rearrangement uses TRBV10-2 and TRBJ2-2; no reliable D call. The TCR was taken from an adult in good health. The material was peripheral blood, obtained on day 0 of AZD1222 vaccination. CDR3 bases: TGCGCCACCGTCCCGGGTCTGAACACCGGGGAGCTGTTTTTT. It codes for CATVPGLNTGELFF.